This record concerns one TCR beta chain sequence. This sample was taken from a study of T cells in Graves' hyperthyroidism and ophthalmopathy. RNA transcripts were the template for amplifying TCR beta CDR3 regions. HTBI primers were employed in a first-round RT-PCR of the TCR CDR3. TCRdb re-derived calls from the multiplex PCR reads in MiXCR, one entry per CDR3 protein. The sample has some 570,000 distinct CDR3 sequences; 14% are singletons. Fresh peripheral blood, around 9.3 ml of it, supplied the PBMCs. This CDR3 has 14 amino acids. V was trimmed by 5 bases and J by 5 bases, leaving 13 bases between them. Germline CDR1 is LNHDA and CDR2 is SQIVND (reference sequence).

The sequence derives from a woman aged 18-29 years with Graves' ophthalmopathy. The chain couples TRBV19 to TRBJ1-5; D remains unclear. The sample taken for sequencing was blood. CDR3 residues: CASSVEQTYQPQHF. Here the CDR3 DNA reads TGTGCCAGTAGTGTCGAGCAGACCTATCAGCCCCAGCATTTT.